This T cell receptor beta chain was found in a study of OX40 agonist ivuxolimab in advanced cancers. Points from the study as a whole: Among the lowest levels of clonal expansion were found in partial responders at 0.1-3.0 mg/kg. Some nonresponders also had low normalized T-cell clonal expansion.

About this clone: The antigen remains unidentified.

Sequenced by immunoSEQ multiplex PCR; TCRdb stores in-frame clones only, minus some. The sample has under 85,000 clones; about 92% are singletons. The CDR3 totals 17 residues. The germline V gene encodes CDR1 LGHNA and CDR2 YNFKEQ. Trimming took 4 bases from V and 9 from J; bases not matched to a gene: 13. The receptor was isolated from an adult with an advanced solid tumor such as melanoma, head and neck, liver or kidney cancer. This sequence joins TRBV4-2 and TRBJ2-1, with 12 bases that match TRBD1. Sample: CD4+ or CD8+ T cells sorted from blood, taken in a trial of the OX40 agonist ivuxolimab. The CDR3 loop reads CASSPAGTGGELGEQFF. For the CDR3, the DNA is TGTGCCAGCAGCCCAGCCGGGACAGGGGGCGAGTTAGGTGAGCAGTTCTTC.